The T cell receptor (beta chain) under discussion was sequenced for a study of T cells in Graves' hyperthyroidism and ophthalmopathy (dated by TCRdb to about 2019). Context from the whole study: Peripheral blood samples were taken at initial diagnosis, before any treatment was given. To identify TCR V-J signatures that set the groups apart, the researchers used a discovery cohort of about a hundred patients, made up of under 45 with Graves' ophthalmopathy and some 58 with stable Graves' hyperthyroidism. Prospective prediction of ophthalmopathy was tested in an independent validation cohort of 18 hyperthyroidism patients and 15 to 17 patients who later progressed to ophthalmopathy. The roughly 100 discovery patients were divided at random into training and test sets in a 7:3 ratio. In addition, the study compared T-cell repertoires in thyroid tissue and in blood from about six Graves' hyperthyroidism patients. After blood sampling, hyperthyroidism patients were treated with methimazole at a starting dose of 30 mg daily, and ophthalmopathy patients were treated with high-dose intravenous methylprednisolone. The paper describes TCR Vbeta CDR3 sequencing of roughly 130 peripheral blood samples, made up of some 40 ophthalmopathy patients, roughly 72 hyperthyroidism patients and about 17 progressor patients. Paper-wide results and their limitations: During validation, the model predicted progression to ophthalmopathy a median of about 6.5 months ahead of onset, with around 70% sensitivity and around 72% specificity. Most expanded thyroid clonotypes (frequency above 0.001) were also detected in blood, a finding suggesting that blood repertoires may reflect thyroid immune responses. Ophthalmopathy was separated from stable hyperthyroidism by a 13 V-J signature model, with approximately 90% sensitivity and about 81% specificity obtained in cross-validation and 80%/75% obtained in testing. No statistical method was used to fix the sample size in advance, and group allocation was not hidden from the investigators.

TCR beta CDR3 regions were amplified from RNA transcripts. The TCR CDR3 was subjected to a first round of RT-PCR using the HTBI primer set and the Qiagen OneStep RT-PCR kit. Libraries were constructed in a second round of multiplex PCR, after which size selection and purification were performed. Sequencing of the libraries was done on an Illumina HiSeq2000 using paired-end 100 bp reads. Concerning the study's data processing: SOAPnuke was used to process the raw data, with reads discarded if the reads contained adapters or uncalled bases, had a mean Phred below 15, or lacked an exact constant-primer or identifier match. High-quality paired reads were merged using COPE v1.2.5, and each unique nucleotide sequence was defined as a clonotype. MiTCR v1.1 was used to align the clonotypes against IMGT TRBV, TRBD and TRBJ reference segments. The analysis was restricted to V-J combinations with a frequency above 0.0001, which together covered about 99% of the repertoires. A TCS score was defined as the ratio between F50 (clonal expansion) and ExV (chaos), using BLOSUM62-based TCRdist between CDR3 peptides within each V-J. Welch's t-statistics and random forest reduced several hundred V-J features to fewer than 15, which were used in a naive Bayes classifier (R e1071). TCRdb applied fastp at Q25 and MiXCR to the public reads, then kept only in-frame beta chains. Merged by CDR3 protein, the rows form single entries marked with the most common genes and DNA. The V and J calls and clone size come from TCRdb's table, not from the authors' own analysis. This sample is represented by more than 450,000 distinct CDR3 sequences; about 20% of them were singletons. The top ten constitute roughly 50% of the sample.

This clonotype was observed a handful of times. Its antigen remains undetermined. Per-base quality was not reported, and no clone a single base away is much larger than it. The germline V end is reduced by 3 bases and the J end by 3 bases; junction bases left unmatched: 7. From a lookup of the germline V gene, CDR1 and CDR2 are SGHRS and YFSETQ. Its CDR3 holds 16 amino acids, cysteine through phenylalanine. Only the CDR3 region is kept as DNA, spanning 48 bases read in frame from base 1. Moderately to severely active disease, a Clinical Activity Score of at least 3, a NOSPECS grade of at least 4, and a duration under 3 months were present in ophthalmopathy patients. Patients with uncontrolled infections, other autoimmune diseases, pregnancy or lactation were excluded. Diagnoses relied on clinical symptoms, serum thyroxine and TRAb, thyroid ultrasound and orbital computed tomography. PBMCs were isolated from approximately 10 ml of fresh peripheral blood by Ficoll-Paque density gradient centrifugation. Total RNA was extracted with Trizol reagent, and quality was checked on an Agilent 2100 Bioanalyzer.

The sequence links TRBV5-1 to TRBJ2-2, with 8 bases in between that match TRBD1. This clonotype was obtained from a man aged 40-50 years with Graves' ophthalmopathy. Sequences were obtained from blood. DNA sequence: TGCGCCAGCAGCTCAGGGGGCCCGGGCTACACCGGGGAGCTGTTTTTT. The encoded protein is CASSSGGPGYTGELFF.